A single sample gave rise to the 27 T cell receptor beta chains below, sequenced in a study of T cell changes during pregnancy in multiple sclerosis. Using immunoSEQ multiplex PCR, the repertoire was profiled, and TCRdb retains in-frame clones only, with some absent. The sample shows approximately 89,000 clones, around 93% of them seen only once. The sample in question was peripheral blood, obtained in the third trimester of pregnancy. These receptors were collected from a female donor with multiple sclerosis, enrolled in a pregnancy study.

This rearrangement joins TRBV4-1 to TRBJ1-5; possibly TRBD1 for D (6 bases). The germline gives CDR1 MGHRA, CDR2 YSYEKL. V was cut by 0 bases and J by 5 bases, with 14 bases left in between. This CDR3 comprises 16 residues. This CDR3 reads CASSQETGQLDQPQHF. The CDR3, as DNA: TGCGCCAGCAGCCAAGAGACAGGCCAGCTCGATCAGCCCCAGCATTTT.

This rearrangement joins TRBV21-1 to TRBJ1-2. TRBV21-1 is described as a pseudogene. The CDR3 runs 14 residues. CDR3 sequence: CASSKAEGLEGYTF. For the CDR3, the DNA is TGTGCCAGCAGCAAAGCGGAGGGTTTGGAAGGCTACACCTTC.

The chain employs TRBV10-1 and TRBJ1-6; TRBD1 might be the D (6 bases). Germline values: CDR1 WNHNN, CDR2 SYGVQD (reference sequence). V dropped 0 bases and J dropped 6 bases, with 9 bases sitting between them. The CDR3 contains 15 residues. The CDR3: CASSESGRGNSPLHF. CDR3 nucleotides: TGCGCCAGCAGTGAGTCCGGCAGGGGTAATTCACCCCTCCACTTT.

The chain employs TRBV5-1 and TRBJ2-3, with TRBD1 matching 9 bases. Losses at the gene ends were 5 bases for V and 5 bases for J; bases not matched to a gene: 9. Germline V lookup: CDR1 SGHRS, CDR2 YFSETQ. The CDR3 loop spans 15 amino acids. The CDR3 sequence is CASRSQGAGGDTQYF. The CDR3 DNA reads TGCGCCAGCAGATCACAGGGGGCGGGTGGAGATACGCAGTATTTT.

The CDR3 DNA follows: TGTGCCAGCAGCTCCGGACAGGGACGCCTCTACGAGCAGTACTTC. This encodes CASSSGQGRLYEQYF. The genes are TRBV7-2 and TRBJ2-7, with 8 bases identical to TRBD1. The trim removed 4 bases at V and 3 bases at J, leaving 8 bases unmatched. The CDR3 has 15 residues. The germline CDR1 and CDR2 sequences are SGHTA and FQGNSA.

The chain uses TRBV5-1 and TRBJ2-1; possibly TRBD2 for D (5 bases). The CDR3 totals 15 residues. V dropped 4 bases and J dropped 5 bases, with 16 bases sitting between them. CDR1 and CDR2 (germline): SGHRS, YFSETQ. The CDR3 reads CASSPQPGLNNEQFF. The CDR3 DNA is TGCGCCAGCAGCCCACAACCGGGATTAAACAATGAGCAGTTCTTC.

The rearrangement joins TRBV29-1 to TRBJ1-2; TRBD1 matches at 10 bases. The CDR3 runs to 11 residues. The junction had 2 bases not matched to a gene; V was cut back by 6 bases and J by 7 bases. The germline V gene encodes CDR1 SQVTM and CDR2 ANQGSEA. CDR3 DNA: TGCAGCGTCGGACAGGGGGGTGGCTACACCTTC. Translated, it gives CSVGQGGGYTF.

The genes are TRBV20-1 and TRBJ1-1, with D tentatively TRBD1 (6 bases). The germline V gene encodes CDR1 DFQATT and CDR2 SNEGSKA (reference sequence). Trimming cost V 6 bases and J 7 bases, with 12 bases left between them. This CDR3 has 11 residues. The CDR3 is CSAAQGVEAFF. CDR3 sequence (DNA): TGCAGTGCCGCACAGGGCGTTGAAGCTTTCTTT.

The rearrangement uses TRBV9 and TRBJ1-2, with a possible D match to TRBD1 (6 bases). Germline lookup yields CDR1 SGDLS and CDR2 YYNGEE. V shed 3 bases and J shed 7 bases, with 19 bases lying between them. The CDR3 extends over 15 amino acids. The CDR3 region is CASSESGNRDRGYTF. As DNA, the CDR3 is TGTGCCAGCAGCGAATCCGGGAACAGGGATCGTGGCTACACCTTC. The whole variable domain, remainder taken from reference TRBV9 and TRBJ1-2, is DSGVTQTPKHLITATGQRVTLRCSPRSGDLSVYWYQQSLDQGLQFLIQYYNGEERAKGNILERFSAQQFPDLHSELNLSSLELGDSALYFCASSESGNRDRGYTFGSGTRLTVV.

This chain joins TRBV15 and TRBJ1-6; D is unclear. Germline lookup yields CDR1 LNHNV and CDR2 YYDKDF (reference sequence). The CDR3 loop spans 14 amino acids. The germline V and J ends were trimmed by 1 base and 7 bases, with 8 bases remaining between them. The CDR3 region has the DNA TGTGCCACCAGCAGAGGTGATCAGAATTCACCCCTCCACTTT. Its translation: CATSRGDQNSPLHF.

J is TRBJ2-7 and V is TRBV7-6; 9 nucleotides align to TRBD1. The germline V gene has CDR1 SGHVS and CDR2 FNYEAQ. There are 14 residues in the CDR3. J lost 5 bases, V lost 6 bases, and 8 bases had no gene match. CDR3 nucleotides: TGTGCCAGCAGTCCCCGGGACAGGGTCCACGAGCAGTACTTC. This encodes CASSPRDRVHEQYF.

V is TRBV27 and J is TRBJ2-7; D may be TRBD1 (6 bases). CDR3 size: 16 residues. Trimming removed 4 bases from V and 6 bases from J, with 22 bases in between. Germline-derived CDR1 and CDR2 are MNHEY and SMNVEV (reference sequence). The CDR3 loop is CASSSSPTGILVEQYF. The CDR3 coding sequence is TGTGCCAGCAGTTCCTCTCCGACAGGAATTTTGGTCGAGCAGTACTTC.

V gene TRBV5-1 combines with J gene TRBJ2-5; 7 bases are shared with TRBD1. The CDR3 is made up of 15 amino acids. Germline CDR1 and CDR2: SGHRS and YFSETQ. J lost 2 bases, V lost 2 bases, and 6 bases had no gene match. CDR3 protein: CASSFPGGIQETQYF. The CDR3 region has the DNA TGCGCCAGCAGCTTCCCAGGGGGTATACAAGAGACCCAGTACTTC.

The V call is TRBV11-3, the J call TRBJ2-2; TRBD2 might be the D (6 bases). CDR3 length: 15 amino acids. The V gene lost 3 bases and the J gene lost 2 bases, with 10 bases spanning the gap. CDR1 is SGHNT, CDR2 YENEEA, per germline. Here the CDR3 reads CASSLAGSNTGELFF. CDR3 sequence (DNA): TGTGCCAGCAGCTTGGCGGGGAGTAACACCGGGGAGCTGTTTTTT.

This rearrangement joins TRBV9 to TRBJ2-5, with TRBD2 matching over 7 bases. CDR3 length: 16 residues. The germline CDR1 and CDR2 sequences are SGDLS and YYNGEE. V lost 3 bases to trimming and J lost 3 bases; unmatched junction nucleotides: 11. Here the CDR3 DNA reads TGTGCCAGCAGCGCGCCCAGGGAGGGCGCTAAAGAGACCCAGTACTTC. It translates to CASSAPREGAKETQYF.

The rearrangement joins TRBV5-8 to TRBJ1-2; a weak D match, TRBD1 (6 bases). V lost 5 bases, J lost 7 bases, and 21 bases lay in between. The germline CDR1 and CDR2 sequences are SGHTS and YDEGEE. CDR3 length equals 15 residues. The CDR3, as DNA: TGTGCCAGCAGTCCAGCCGGTGCGGGGGCTTTTGGCTACACCTTC. Translating it yields CASSPAGAGAFGYTF. The entire variable domain, with the rest obtained from reference TRBV5-8 and TRBJ1-2, is as follows: EAGVTQSPTHLIKTRGQQATLRCSPISGHTSVYWYQQALGLGLQFLLWYDEGEERNRGNFPPRFSGRQFPNYSSELNVNALELEDSALYLCASSPAGAGAFGYTFGSGTRLTVV.

The chain employs TRBV5-4 and TRBJ2-7, with TRBD2 as a possible D gene (5 bases). In germline, CDR1 is SGHNT, CDR2 YYREEE (reference sequence). This CDR3 is built from 14 residues. Trimming took off 2 bases at V and 0 bases at J, with 9 bases between the two ends. CDR3 region: CASSFGVSSYEQYF. DNA for the CDR3: TGTGCCAGCAGCTTCGGGGTTAGCTCCTACGAGCAGTACTTC.

The chain recombines TRBV29-1 with TRBJ2-5, with 15 bases that match TRBD2. CDR3 length: 16 residues. Germline V lookup: CDR1 SQVTM, CDR2 ANQGSEA. V trimming: 6 bases; J trimming: 0 bases; junction bases outside the gene matches: 5. The CDR3 region is CSVEGLAGGNQETQYF. CDR3 coding DNA: TGCAGCGTAGAGGGACTAGCGGGGGGTAACCAAGAGACCCAGTACTTC.

About this clone: Other DNA sequences of this sample code for an identical CDR3. The chain has TRBV5-4 and TRBJ1-2; TRBD1 is a possible D gene (6 bases). The CDR3 is 14 amino acids. The V and J ends lost 0 bases and 3 bases respectively, with 9 bases between them. Germline lookup yields CDR1 SGHNT and CDR2 YYREEE (reference sequence). The CDR3 DNA sequence: TGTGCCAGCAGCTTGGGCAGGGGCGACTATGGCTACACCTTC. It specifies CASSLGRGDYGYTF.

The chain recombines TRBV2 with TRBJ1-2; D possibly corresponds to TRBD1 (6 bases). Germline assignment: CDR1 SNHLY and CDR2 FYNNEI. The CDR3 length is 13 residues. Between the trimmed V and J ends, which lost 8 bases and 6 bases, there was a span of 16 bases. The CDR3 protein is CASWTELYHGYTF. CDR3 nucleotides: TGTGCCAGCTGGACAGAGCTATACCATGGCTACACCTTC.

The genes are TRBV11-3 and TRBJ2-1, with D possibly TRBD1 on 5 matching bases. CDR1 is SGHNT, CDR2 YENEEA, per germline. V was pared by 5 bases and J by 7 bases, with 15 bases between. The CDR3 is made up of 14 amino acids. The CDR3: CASSIDSSGNEQFF. The CDR3 DNA reads TGTGCCAGCAGCATTGACTCCTCAGGGAATGAGCAGTTCTTC.

The chain employs TRBV9 and TRBJ2-2, with TRBD2 matching 8 bases. This CDR3 has 17 residues. Trimming cost V 2 bases and J 2 bases; bases outside gene matches: 8. Germline CDR1 and CDR2: SGDLS and YYNGEE. CDR3 protein: CASSVPIGGGNTGELFF. The CDR3 region has the DNA TGTGCCAGCAGCGTTCCAATCGGGGGGGGTAACACCGGGGAGCTGTTTTTT.

The CDR3 DNA sequence: TGTGCCAGCAGTTTATATCCTAGCGGGGGCAAAGAGACCCAGTACTTC. This codes for CASSLYPSGGKETQYF. This rearrangement joins TRBV27 to TRBJ2-5; TRBD2 aligns across 10 bases. This CDR3 is built from 16 residues. Per the germline V gene, CDR1 is MNHEY and CDR2 is SMNVEV (reference sequence). The trim removed 1 base at V and 3 bases at J, leaving 5 bases unmatched.

This chain connects TRBV9 to TRBJ2-3; 8 bases are shared with TRBD2. The CDR3 covers 16 residues. Germline CDR1 is SGDLS and CDR2 is YYNGEE. J lost 3 bases, V lost 0 bases, and 6 bases had no gene match. This CDR3 is CASSVAHGGVTDTQYF. CDR3 DNA: TGTGCCAGCAGCGTAGCGCACGGGGGGGTGACAGATACGCAGTATTTT.

J is TRBJ2-7 and V is TRBV7-3; D not resolved. Germline CDR1 SGHTA, CDR2 FQGTGA. V gave up 5 bases and J gave up 2 bases, with 10 bases separating them. The CDR3 runs to 13 residues. CDR3 nucleotides: TGTGCCAGCAGCGAACAACATACCTACGAGCAGTACTTC. Encoded protein: CASSEQHTYEQYF.

The V gene is TRBV19, the J gene TRBJ2-3; D might be TRBD1 (6 bases). The length of the CDR3 is 14 residues. Germline CDR1 LNHDA, CDR2 SQIVND (reference sequence). V was pared by 5 bases and J by 6 bases, with 15 bases between. The CDR3: CASSPGTFWDTQYF. CDR3 DNA sequence: TGTGCCAGTAGTCCCGGGACATTTTGGGATACGCAGTATTTT.

This sequence joins TRBV11-2 and TRBJ2-3, with D uncertain. The V gene's germline CDR1 is SGHAT and CDR2 FQNNGV. The CDR3 has 16 residues. V was trimmed by 1 base and J by 4 bases, leaving 15 bases between them. CDR3 sequence: CASSLGLVEVADTQYF. In DNA form, the CDR3 reads TGTGCCAGCAGCTTAGGCCTAGTCGAAGTCGCAGATACGCAGTATTTT.